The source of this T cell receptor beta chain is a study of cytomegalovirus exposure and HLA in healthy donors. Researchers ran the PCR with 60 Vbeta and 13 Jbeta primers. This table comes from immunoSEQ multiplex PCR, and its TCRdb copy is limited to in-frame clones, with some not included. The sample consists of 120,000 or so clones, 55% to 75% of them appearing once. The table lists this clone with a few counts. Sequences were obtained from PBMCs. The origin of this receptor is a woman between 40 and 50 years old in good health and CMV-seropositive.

CDR3: CASSLGQVEGGYTF. In DNA form, the CDR3 reads TGTGCCAGCAGCCTAGGACAGGTGGAGGGTGGCTACACCTTC. This chain joins TRBV7-3 and TRBJ1-2; 7 positions agree with TRBD1. Germline CDR1 and CDR2: SGHTA and FQGTGA. The ends lost 5 bases at V and 7 bases at J; junction bases unmatched: 10. The CDR3 loop spans 14 amino acids. The full variable domain, its missing parts supplied by reference TRBV7-3 and TRBJ1-2, is GAGVSQTPSNKVTEKGKYVELRCDPISGHTALYWYRQSLGQGPEFLIYFQGTGAADDSGLPNDRFFAVRPEGSVSTLKIQRTERGDSAVYLCASSLGQVEGGYTFGSGTRLTVV.